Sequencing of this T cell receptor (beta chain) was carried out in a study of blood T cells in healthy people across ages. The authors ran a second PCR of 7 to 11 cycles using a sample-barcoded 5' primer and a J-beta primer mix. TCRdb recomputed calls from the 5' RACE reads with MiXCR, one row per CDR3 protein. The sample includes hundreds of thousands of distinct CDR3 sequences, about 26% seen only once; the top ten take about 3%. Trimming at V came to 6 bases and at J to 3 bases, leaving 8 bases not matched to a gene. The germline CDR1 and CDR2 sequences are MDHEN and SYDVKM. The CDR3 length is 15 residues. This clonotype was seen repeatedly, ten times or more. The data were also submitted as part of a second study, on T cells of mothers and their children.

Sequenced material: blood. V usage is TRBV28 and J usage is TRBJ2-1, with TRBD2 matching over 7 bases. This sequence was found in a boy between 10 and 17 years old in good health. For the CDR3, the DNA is TGTGCCAGCAGCCGCGGATCTAGCGGCTACAATGAGCAGTTCTTC. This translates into CASSRGSSGYNEQFF.